This entry lists 20 T cell receptor beta chains sequenced from one sample in a study of cytomegalovirus exposure and HLA in healthy donors. The PCR employed 60 Vbeta primers together with 13 Jbeta primers. Sequencing used immunoSEQ multiplex PCR; TCRdb keeps in-frame clones, though not all of them. This table lists roughly 72,000 clones. The source material was PBMCs. These receptors all stem from a man aged 18-30 years in good health and CMV-seropositive.

J is TRBJ2-7 and V is TRBV30; 14 bases fit TRBD2. The V and J ends lost 3 bases and 5 bases, in that order; junction bases with no gene match: 3. From germline, CDR1 is GTSNPN and CDR2 SVGIG (reference sequence). The CDR3 is made up of 14 amino acids. CDR3 in amino acids: CAWSPGLAGDEQYF. The CDR3 region has the DNA TGTGCCTGGAGCCCGGGACTAGCGGGGGACGAGCAGTACTTC.

Here the CDR3 reads CSAAGYEQYF. In DNA form, the CDR3 reads TGCAGTGCTGCGGGCTACGAGCAGTACTTC. This chain uses TRBV20-1 with TRBJ2-7; D might be TRBD2 (5 bases). This CDR3 has 10 residues. The germline V gene encodes CDR1 DFQATT and CDR2 SNEGSKA (reference sequence). V was trimmed by 5 bases and J by 3 bases, leaving 5 bases between them.

The rearrangement links TRBV30 to TRBJ1-1; 8 bases are shared with TRBD1. This CDR3 region has 13 residues. V was pared by 3 bases and J by 8 bases, with 8 bases of the junction left unmatched. Germline V gene data show CDR1 as GTSNPN and CDR2 as SVGIG (reference sequence). The chain's CDR3 is CAWSAWTGREAFF. DNA for the CDR3: TGTGCCTGGAGCGCATGGACAGGGAGAGAAGCTTTCTTT. The full variable domain, rest sourced from reference TRBV30 and TRBJ1-1, is SQTIHQWPATLVQPVGSPLSLECTVEGTSNPNLYWYRQAAGRGLQLLFYSVGIGQISSEVPQNLSASRPQDRQFILSSKKLLLSDSGFYLCAWSAWTGREAFFGQGTRLTVV.

The chain has TRBV29-1 and TRBJ2-7; TRBD1 agrees at 11 bases. The CDR3 length is 13 residues. Losses at the gene ends were 3 bases for V and 3 bases for J; bases not matched to a gene: 1. Germline V gene data show CDR1 as SQVTM and CDR2 as ANQGSEA. The CDR3 region has the DNA TGCAGCGTTGAGGGACAGGGGGTCTACGAGCAGTACTTC. It codes for CSVEGQGVYEQYF.

As DNA, the CDR3 is TGCAGCGCGGGGGGGGTAAACTATGGCTACACCTTC. Protein: CSAGGVNYGYTF. The chain links TRBV29-1 to TRBJ1-2; D may be TRBD1 (5 bases). Germline V gene lookup returns CDR1 SQVTM and CDR2 ANQGSEA. The CDR3 has 12 residues. Trimming shortened V by 7 bases and J by 2 bases, and 11 bases separated the two germline ends.

The chain is built from TRBV4-2 and TRBJ2-2; TRBD2 aligns across 8 bases. The trim removed 0 bases at V and 6 bases at J, leaving 3 bases unmatched. CDR1 is LGHNA, CDR2 YNFKEQ, per germline. This CDR3 is built from 15 residues. The CDR3 protein is CASSQDTGGPGELFF. The CDR3 DNA reads as TGTGCCAGCAGCCAAGACACGGGAGGGCCCGGGGAGCTGTTTTTT.

The chain is built from TRBV28 and TRBJ1-1; TRBD1 matches 9 bases. Germline lookup yields CDR1 MDHEN and CDR2 SYDVKM. With V trimmed by 6 bases and J by 8 bases, 7 bases remained unmatched. The CDR3 consists of 13 residues. Here the CDR3 DNA reads TGTGCCAGCAGGGGACAGGGCACCCAAGAAGCTTTCTTT. As protein: CASRGQGTQEAFF.

The chain employs TRBV19 and TRBJ1-5; 7 bases are shared with TRBD1. Germline CDR1 is LNHDA and CDR2 is SQIVND (reference sequence). The ends lost 8 bases at V and 5 bases at J; junction bases unmatched: 9. The CDR3 length is 14 residues. The CDR3 DNA follows: TGTGCCAGTCGGAGGGGGCGCGGATATCAGCCCCAGCATTTT. It is translated as CASRRGRGYQPQHF.

The V and J genes are TRBV28 and TRBJ2-3, with TRBD1 as a possible D gene (6 bases). Germline CDR1 and CDR2: MDHEN and SYDVKM. This CDR3 is 16 amino acids long. Deletions cut 6 bases from V and 2 bases from J, with 18 bases between. This CDR3 reads CASSPLGQIFTDTQYF. The CDR3 region has the DNA TGTGCCAGCAGCCCTCTTGGACAGATCTTCACAGATACGCAGTATTTT.

The chain employs TRBV27 and TRBJ2-1, with a weak D call TRBD2 (6 bases). Deletions cut 3 bases from V and 8 bases from J, with 17 bases between. The CDR3 sequence is 15 residues long. Germline V lookup: CDR1 MNHEY, CDR2 SMNVEV (reference sequence). CDR3 DNA: TGTGCCAGCAGTTTCCCCGGGAGTTTTTCTGATGAGCAGTTCTTC. It encodes CASSFPGSFSDEQFF.

The rearrangement joins TRBV5-5 to TRBJ1-2; no definite D call. CDR3 size: 13 residues. Germline V gene data show CDR1 as SGHKS and CDR2 as YYEKEE (reference sequence). V was clipped by 0 bases and J by 5 bases, with 8 bases between them. CDR3 in DNA: TGTGCCAGCAGCTTGGGGCAGTATTATGGCTACACCTTC. It encodes CASSLGQYYGYTF. The full variable domain, its missing parts supplied by reference TRBV5-5 and TRBJ1-2, is DAGVTQSPTHLIKTRGQQVTLRCSPISGHKSVSWYQQVLGQGPQFIFQYYEKEERGRGNFPDRFSARQFPNYSSELNVNALLLGDSALYLCASSLGQYYGYTFGSGTRLTVV.

This CDR3 reads CASMDSYEQYF. The DNA for the CDR3 is TGTGCCAGCATGGACAGCTACGAGCAGTACTTC. The chain joins TRBV2 to TRBJ2-7; maybe TRBD1 (6 bases). This CDR3 is 11 amino acids long. With 7 bases removed from V and 3 bases from J, the gap between germline ends came to 7 bases. Germline CDR1 is SNHLY and CDR2 is FYNNEI.

The rearrangement joins TRBV28 to TRBJ1-2; D not certain. V gave up 4 bases and J gave up 5 bases, with 17 bases separating them. CDR1 is MDHEN, CDR2 SYDVKM, per germline. This CDR3 region has 15 residues. For the CDR3, the DNA is TGTGCCAGCAGTTCAGTAGAGGGCCAGAGATATGGCTACACCTTC. Protein product: CASSSVEGQRYGYTF.

The J gene is TRBJ1-4, the V gene TRBV6-5; D call uncertain. CDR3 size: 14 residues. Germline CDR1 and CDR2: MNHEY and SVGAGI. Trimming removed 6 bases at V and 0 bases at J, with 8 bases between. CDR3 nucleotide sequence: TGTGCCAGCAGCTCACAGTCAACTAATGAAAAACTGTTTTTT. Translated: CASSSQSTNEKLFF.

The gene calls are TRBV7-7 and TRBJ2-1; 12 positions match TRBD2. V trimming: 5 bases; J trimming: 8 bases; junction bases outside the gene matches: 13. The germline V gene has CDR1 SSHAT and CDR2 FNYEAQ (reference sequence). The CDR3 totals 17 residues. CDR3 nucleotides: TGTGCCAGCAGCCAACTAGCGGGGGGTACACCGGGGGATGAGCAGTTCTTC. Protein sequence: CASSQLAGGTPGDEQFF.

This sequence joins TRBV18 and TRBJ2-7; 8 positions agree with TRBD1. Looked up from germline, CDR1 is KGHSH and CDR2 is LQKENI. With 3 bases clipped from V and 5 bases from J, the junction kept 6 bases outside the gene matches. The CDR3 runs to 14 residues. CDR3 sequence: CASSPRQGFHEQYF. The CDR3 DNA follows: TGTGCCAGCTCACCTCGACAGGGGTTCCACGAGCAGTACTTC. Looking up the rest from reference TRBV18 and TRBJ2-7 gives the full variable domain: NAGVMQNPRHLVRRRGQEARLRCSPMKGHSHVYWYRQLPEEGLKFMVYLQKENIIDESGMPKERFSAEFPKEGPSILRIQQVVRGDSAAYFCASSPRQGFHEQYFGPGTRLTVT.

This chain links TRBV27 with TRBJ1-1, with 9 bases fitting TRBD1. Germline CDR1 is MNHEY and CDR2 is SMNVEV (reference sequence). Trimming removed 5 bases from V and 4 bases from J; junction bases left unmatched: 17. The CDR3 runs to 18 residues. The CDR3 bases are TGTGCCAGCAGTGAGTGGTCCCGGGACAGGGCATCCCCCACTGAAGCTTTCTTT. Its translation: CASSEWSRDRASPTEAFF.

The chain is built from TRBV7-2 and TRBJ2-5; unclear D gene. The CDR3 is 14 residues long. Trimming removed 7 bases from V and 4 bases from J, with 16 bases in between. Per the germline V gene, CDR1 is SGHTA and CDR2 is FQGNSA. The CDR3 protein is CASTSQRTIETQYF. Here the CDR3 DNA reads TGTGCCAGCACCTCACAGAGAACAATAGAGACCCAGTACTTC.

This rearrangement joins TRBV2 to TRBJ2-1, with a possible D match to TRBD1 (5 bases). The V gene's germline CDR1 is SNHLY and CDR2 FYNNEI. There are 16 residues in the CDR3. V dropped 2 bases and J dropped 9 bases, with 20 bases sitting between them. The CDR3 spells CASSERGLERWGEQFF. The CDR3 region has the DNA TGTGCCAGCAGTGAAAGGGGTCTAGAACGTTGGGGTGAGCAGTTCTTC.

The chain joins TRBV5-1 to TRBJ2-5; D is perhaps TRBD2 (6 bases). CDR3 length equals 14 residues. Germline V gene sequence: CDR1 SGHRS, CDR2 YFSETQ. The V end lost 0 bases, the J end lost 5 bases, and 11 bases lay between the germline ends. CDR3 bases: TGCGCCAGCAGCTTGGGTGGGACTGTCGAGACCCAGTACTTC. This encodes CASSLGGTVETQYF.